Sequencing of this T cell receptor beta chain was carried out in a study of T cells in Graves' hyperthyroidism and ophthalmopathy. As for the study in general: Blood from the periphery was taken at initial diagnosis, before any treatment. Study-wide points: The blood repertoire included most of the expanded thyroid clonotypes above 0.001.

Hyperthyroidism, newly diagnosed and lasting under 2 months, affected patients aged 18 to 65. Concerning this clonotype: Its antigen is unidentified. Mismatch with germline at one junction end may stem from a read error.

Researchers amplified the TCR beta CDR3 regions from RNA transcripts. HTBI primers were used for first-round RT-PCR of the TCR CDR3. TCRdb re-derived calls from the multiplex PCR reads in MiXCR, one entry per CDR3 protein. The table includes roughly 840,000 distinct CDR3 sequences, roughly 40% detected once. The CDR3 has 15 amino acids. CDR1 is SEHNR and CDR2 is FQNEAQ in the germline V gene (reference sequence). This clonotype was obtained from a man between 18 and 35 years old with Graves' hyperthyroidism. The sample comprised blood. This chain uses TRBV7-9 with TRBJ2-7; tentative D call: TRBD2 (6 bases). In nucleotides, the CDR3 is TGCGCCAGCAGCCAATCGGGACTCGTCGTCTACGAGCAGTACTTC. This gives the protein CASSQSGLVVYEQYF.